This note documents a single TCR beta chain sequence. The data were taken from a study of molecular identifiers for immune sequencing clone quantification. In germline, CDR1 is KGHDR, CDR2 SFDVKD. The CDR3 has 14 residues. The ends were cut back, 9 bases at V and 1 base at J, with 14 bases in the middle. TCRdb processed the PCR reads anew with MiXCR; each CDR3 protein has one entry. There are about 89,000 distinct CDR3 sequences in the sample; around 20% occur only once, and about 0.85% lies in the top ten. Sorted cells numbering about 19,000 to 1,000,000, with 10%, 30% or 50% RNA, yielded the naive CD8 libraries.

The source of this sequence is a human donor in good health. Some libraries in this study had Jurkat cell RNA spiked in. The rearrangement links TRBV24-1 to TRBJ1-1, with D possibly being TRBD1 (5 bases). Sequenced material: naive CD8+ T cells from blood, with Jurkat cell RNA spiked in. Subset given: FACS-sorted CD8+CD4-CCR7+CD45RA+ naive T cells. CDR3 amino acids: CATWDGSTNTEAFF. In DNA, the CDR3 is TGTGCCACCTGGGACGGATCCACGAACACTGAAGCTTTCTTT.